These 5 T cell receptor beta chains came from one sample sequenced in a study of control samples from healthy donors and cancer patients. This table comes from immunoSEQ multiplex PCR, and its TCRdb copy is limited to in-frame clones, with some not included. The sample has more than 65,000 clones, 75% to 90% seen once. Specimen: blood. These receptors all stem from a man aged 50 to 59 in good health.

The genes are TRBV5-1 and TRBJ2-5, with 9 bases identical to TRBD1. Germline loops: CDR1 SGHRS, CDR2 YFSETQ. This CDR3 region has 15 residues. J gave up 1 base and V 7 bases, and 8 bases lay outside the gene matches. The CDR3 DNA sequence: TGCGCCAGCGGGCTCGGGACAGGGACCCAAGAGACCCAGTACTTC. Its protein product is CASGLGTGTQETQYF.

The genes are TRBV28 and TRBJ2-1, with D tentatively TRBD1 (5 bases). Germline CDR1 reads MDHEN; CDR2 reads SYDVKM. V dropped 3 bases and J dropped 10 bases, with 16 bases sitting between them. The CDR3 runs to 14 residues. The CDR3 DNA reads TGTGCCAGCAGTTTCCTCCAGGGTATCGGAGAGCAGTTCTTC. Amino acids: CASSFLQGIGEQFF.

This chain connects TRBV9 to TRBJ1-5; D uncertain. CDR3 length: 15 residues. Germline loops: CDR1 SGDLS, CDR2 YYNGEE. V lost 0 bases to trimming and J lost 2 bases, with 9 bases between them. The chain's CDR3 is CASSVEPGGNQPQHF. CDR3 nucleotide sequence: TGTGCCAGCAGCGTAGAGCCCGGTGGCAATCAGCCCCAGCATTTT. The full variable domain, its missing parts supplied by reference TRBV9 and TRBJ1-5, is DSGVTQTPKHLITATGQRVTLRCSPRSGDLSVYWYQQSLDQGLQFLIQYYNGEERAKGNILERFSAQQFPDLHSELNLSSLELGDSALYFCASSVEPGGNQPQHFGDGTRLSIL.

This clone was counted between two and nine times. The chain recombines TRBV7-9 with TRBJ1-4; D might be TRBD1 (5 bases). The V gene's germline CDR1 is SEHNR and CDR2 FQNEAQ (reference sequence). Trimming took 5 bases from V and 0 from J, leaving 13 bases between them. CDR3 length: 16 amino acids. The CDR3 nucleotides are TGTGCCAGCAGCCTTGACAGAATATCAACTAATGAAAAACTGTTTTTT. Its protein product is CASSLDRISTNEKLFF.

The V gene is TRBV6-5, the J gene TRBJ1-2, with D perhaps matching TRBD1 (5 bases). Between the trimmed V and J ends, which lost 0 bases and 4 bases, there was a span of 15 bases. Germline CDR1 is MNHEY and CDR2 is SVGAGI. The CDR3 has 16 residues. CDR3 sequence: CASSYSGTSRSYGYTF. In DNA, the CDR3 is TGTGCCAGCAGTTACTCCGGGACTTCACGCAGCTATGGCTACACCTTC.